This T cell receptor beta chain was captured by sequencing in a study of beta chain features in type 1 diabetes. Study observations and caveats: Shorter TCRB CDR3s, moderately but significantly so, marked every one of the four CD4+ subsets in Type 1 diabetes patients. The naive, central memory and Treg TCRB repertoires showed an apparent similarity that was greater among patients than among healthy donors. Any PCR bias toward short templates would affect both groups alike. Cells carrying high TCR expression could end up over-represented when cDNA is sequenced.

Trimming removed 8 bases from V and 6 bases from J, with 14 bases in between. Germline values: CDR1 KGHSH, CDR2 LQKENI. This CDR3 has 13 amino acids. Notes on this clone: As yet, its antigen is unknown.

Since all of the isolated RNA was reverse transcribed, expressed TCRB transcripts were what got sequenced. Mean read depth for naive, central memory and regulatory T cell samples was about 3.4 million reads. TCRdb's table, derived via immunoSEQ multiplex PCR, lists solely in-frame clones and lacks some. Here the sample spans over 150,000 clones, 6.5% to 8.5% being singletons. This TCR derives from a woman under 30 with type 1 diabetes. This rearrangement joins TRBV18 to TRBJ2-1; possible D gene TRBD1, 5 bases. The sequenced sample was central memory CD4+ T cells from blood. CDR3 in amino acids: CASARQGPNEQFF. The CDR3 bases are TGTGCCAGCGCCCGGCAGGGCCCCAATGAGCAGTTCTTC.